These T cell receptor beta chains were read from a single sample in a study of T cell responses to AZD1222 COVID-19 vaccine. This table comes from immunoSEQ multiplex PCR, and its TCRdb copy is limited to in-frame clones, with some not included. The repertoire consists of under 150,000 clones, with 88% occurring once and the leading ten covering 8% to 10%. The sample in question was peripheral blood, obtained on day 0 of AZD1222 vaccination. The origin of the receptors is an adult in good health. Both conserved end residues are part of each CDR3. Each record gives: clone size, J gene, D gene, V gene, CDR3 length, CDR3 protein, CDR3 DNA. A D gene is named only where the DNA matches it firmly. Size is stated for part of the rows, as once, few or many counts, or as a class when the clone is expanded.

clone_size: NA; j_call: TRBJ2-3; d_call: NA; v_call: TRBV4-2; cdr3_length: 16; cdr3_aa: CASSPSGRGFTDTQYF; cdr3_nt: TGTGCCAGCAGCCCTTCAGGAAGGGGTTTCACAGATACGCAGTATTTT
clone_size: NA; j_call: TRBJ1-1; d_call: NA; v_call: TRBV6-5; cdr3_length: 15; cdr3_aa: CASSSGKGTWTEAFF; cdr3_nt: TGTGCCAGCAGTTCGGGGAAAGGAACTTGGACTGAAGCTTTCTTT
clone_size: NA; j_call: TRBJ1-1; d_call: NA; v_call: TRBV28; cdr3_length: 16; cdr3_aa: CASSYLLGGNNTEAFF; cdr3_nt: TGTGCCAGCAGTTACCTTCTTGGAGGGAATAACACTGAAGCTTTCTTT
clone_size: NA; j_call: TRBJ1-1; d_call: NA; v_call: TRBV5-1; cdr3_length: 13; cdr3_aa: CASSRQENTEAFF; cdr3_nt: TGCGCCAGCAGCCGACAGGAGAACACTGAAGCTTTCTTT
clone_size: NA; j_call: TRBJ2-7; d_call: NA; v_call: TRBV5-6; cdr3_length: 15; cdr3_aa: CASSLAGQTIYEQYF; cdr3_nt: TGTGCCAGCAGCTTGGCCGGGCAGACTATCTACGAGCAGTACTTC
clone_size: NA; j_call: TRBJ2-1; d_call: NA; v_call: TRBV18; cdr3_length: 18; cdr3_aa: CASSPLGPRLSSYNEQFF; cdr3_nt: TGTGCCAGCTCACCACTGGGTCCGCGGTTAAGCTCCTACAATGAGCAGTTCTTC
clone_size: once; j_call: TRBJ2-3; d_call: TRBD2; v_call: TRBV9; cdr3_length: 15; cdr3_aa: CASSISGGHTDTQYF; cdr3_nt: TGTGCCAGCAGCATTAGCGGGGGGCACACAGATACGCAGTATTTT
clone_size: NA; j_call: TRBJ2-7; d_call: NA; v_call: TRBV7-3; cdr3_length: 13; cdr3_aa: CASSLSLEYEQYF; cdr3_nt: TGTGCCAGCAGCTTAAGTCTAGAGTACGAGCAGTACTTC
clone_size: NA; j_call: TRBJ1-4; d_call: NA; v_call: TRBV7-9; cdr3_length: 17; cdr3_aa: CASSRLIERGYGEKLFF; cdr3_nt: TGTGCCAGCAGCCGTCTTATCGAAAGGGGATACGGTGAAAAACTGTTTTTT
clone_size: NA; j_call: TRBJ1-1; d_call: NA; v_call: TRBV5-5; cdr3_length: 16; cdr3_aa: CASSLGNNGGAPEAFF; cdr3_nt: TGTGCCAGCAGCTTGGGGAATAACGGGGGAGCCCCCGAAGCTTTCTTT
clone_size: NA; j_call: TRBJ1-2; d_call: NA; v_call: TRBV4-3; cdr3_length: 15; cdr3_aa: CASSPAWGGSYGYTF; cdr3_nt: TGCGCCAGCAGCCCCGCCTGGGGGGGCAGCTATGGCTACACCTTC
clone_size: NA; j_call: TRBJ1-2; d_call: NA; v_call: TRBV7-2; cdr3_length: 14; cdr3_aa: CASSSQGTGSGYTF; cdr3_nt: TGTGCCAGCAGCTCACAGGGTACTGGGAGTGGCTACACCTTC
clone_size: once; j_call: TRBJ1-4; d_call: NA; v_call: TRBV2; cdr3_length: 15; cdr3_aa: CASSGQITTNEKLFF; cdr3_nt: TGTGCCAGCAGTGGGCAGATAACAACTAATGAAAAACTGTTTTTT
clone_size: NA; j_call: TRBJ1-5; d_call: NA; v_call: TRBV19; cdr3_length: 15; cdr3_aa: CASTQSGGSNQPQHF; cdr3_nt: TGTGCCAGTACTCAAAGCGGAGGGAGCAATCAGCCCCAGCATTTT
clone_size: NA; j_call: TRBJ2-1; d_call: TRBD2; v_call: TRBV6-1; cdr3_length: 16; cdr3_aa: CASSGSGGAKMNEQFF; cdr3_nt: TGTGCCAGCAGTGGTAGCGGGGGGGCCAAGATGAATGAGCAGTTCTTC
clone_size: NA; j_call: TRBJ2-1; d_call: TRBD2; v_call: TRBV7-3; cdr3_length: 20; cdr3_aa: CASSLGGTSGVPSSYNEQFF; cdr3_nt: TGTGCCAGCAGCTTAGGGGGGACTAGCGGGGTCCCCAGCTCCTACAATGAGCAGTTCTTC
clone_size: few; j_call: TRBJ1-2; d_call: NA; v_call: TRBV24-1; cdr3_length: 12; cdr3_aa: CATSDLDHGYTF; cdr3_nt: TGTGCCACCAGTGATTTGGACCATGGCTACACCTTC
clone_size: NA; j_call: TRBJ2-2; d_call: TRBD1; v_call: TRBV5-1; cdr3_length: 16; cdr3_aa: CASSTSGTGRAGELFF; cdr3_nt: TGCGCCAGCAGCACCTCCGGGACAGGGAGGGCCGGGGAGCTGTTTTTT
clone_size: NA; j_call: TRBJ2-1; d_call: TRBD1; v_call: TRBV27; cdr3_length: 15; cdr3_aa: CASSFQGQGHNEQFF; cdr3_nt: TGTGCCAGCAGTTTCCAGGGACAGGGCCACAATGAGCAGTTCTTC
clone_size: NA; j_call: TRBJ1-1; d_call: NA; v_call: TRBV30; cdr3_length: 13; cdr3_aa: CAWSPLLNTEAFF; cdr3_nt: TGTGCCTGGAGTCCGTTGCTGAACACTGAAGCTTTCTTT
clone_size: NA; j_call: TRBJ2-3; d_call: TRBD2; v_call: TRBV2; cdr3_length: 14; cdr3_aa: CASRPGLAGYTQYF; cdr3_nt: TGTGCCAGCAGGCCCGGGCTAGCGGGGTACACGCAGTATTTT
clone_size: few; j_call: TRBJ2-7; d_call: TRBD1; v_call: TRBV28; cdr3_length: 13; cdr3_aa: CASSYGQGFEQYF; cdr3_nt: TGTGCCAGCAGTTACGGACAGGGGTTCGAGCAGTACTTC
clone_size: NA; j_call: TRBJ1-2; d_call: TRBD1; v_call: TRBV28; cdr3_length: 15; cdr3_aa: CASSRRDRVDYGYTF; cdr3_nt: TGTGCCAGCAGTCGCCGGGACAGGGTGGACTATGGCTACACCTTC
clone_size: few; j_call: TRBJ1-6; d_call: TRBD1; v_call: TRBV27; cdr3_length: 18; cdr3_aa: CASSQFSGTGIGNSPLHF; cdr3_nt: TGTGCCAGCAGCCAGTTCTCCGGGACAGGGATCGGAAATTCACCCCTCCACTTT
clone_size: NA; j_call: TRBJ1-2; d_call: TRBD1; v_call: TRBV5-1; cdr3_length: 13; cdr3_aa: CASSPGQNYGYTF; cdr3_nt: TGCGCCAGCAGCCCGGGACAGAACTATGGCTACACCTTC
clone_size: NA; j_call: TRBJ2-4; d_call: TRBD1; v_call: TRBV12-3/TRBV12-4; cdr3_length: 12; cdr3_aa: CASSLGWDRGYF; cdr3_nt: TGTGCCAGCAGTTTGGGCTGGGACAGGGGTTACTTC
clone_size: NA; j_call: TRBJ2-7; d_call: NA; v_call: TRBV2; cdr3_length: 13; cdr3_aa: CANGGQGGAEQYF; cdr3_nt: TGTGCCAACGGTGGGCAGGGTGGGGCGGAGCAGTACTTC
clone_size: NA; j_call: TRBJ1-4; d_call: NA; v_call: TRBV5-1; cdr3_length: 15; cdr3_aa: CASSSLETGDEKLFF; cdr3_nt: TGCGCCAGCAGCTCGCTTGAGACAGGCGATGAAAAACTGTTTTTT
clone_size: NA; j_call: TRBJ1-3; d_call: NA; v_call: TRBV6-5; cdr3_length: 14; cdr3_aa: CASSYREQRNTIYF; cdr3_nt: TGTGCCAGCAGTTACAGGGAGCAACGAAACACCATATATTTT
clone_size: NA; j_call: TRBJ2-5; d_call: TRBD2; v_call: TRBV19; cdr3_length: 12; cdr3_aa: CASRGGSETQYF; cdr3_nt: TGTGCCAGCCGGGGGGGATCGGAGACCCAGTACTTC
clone_size: NA; j_call: TRBJ1-3; d_call: NA; v_call: TRBV7-8; cdr3_length: 15; cdr3_aa: CASSLAFQGLNTIYF; cdr3_nt: TGTGCCAGCAGCTTAGCGTTCCAGGGACTAAACACCATATATTTT
clone_size: NA; j_call: TRBJ1-2; d_call: NA; v_call: TRBV5-8; cdr3_length: 17; cdr3_aa: CASSLGSPGPINYGYTF; cdr3_nt: TGTGCCAGCAGCTTAGGCAGCCCGGGACCGATCAACTATGGCTACACCTTC